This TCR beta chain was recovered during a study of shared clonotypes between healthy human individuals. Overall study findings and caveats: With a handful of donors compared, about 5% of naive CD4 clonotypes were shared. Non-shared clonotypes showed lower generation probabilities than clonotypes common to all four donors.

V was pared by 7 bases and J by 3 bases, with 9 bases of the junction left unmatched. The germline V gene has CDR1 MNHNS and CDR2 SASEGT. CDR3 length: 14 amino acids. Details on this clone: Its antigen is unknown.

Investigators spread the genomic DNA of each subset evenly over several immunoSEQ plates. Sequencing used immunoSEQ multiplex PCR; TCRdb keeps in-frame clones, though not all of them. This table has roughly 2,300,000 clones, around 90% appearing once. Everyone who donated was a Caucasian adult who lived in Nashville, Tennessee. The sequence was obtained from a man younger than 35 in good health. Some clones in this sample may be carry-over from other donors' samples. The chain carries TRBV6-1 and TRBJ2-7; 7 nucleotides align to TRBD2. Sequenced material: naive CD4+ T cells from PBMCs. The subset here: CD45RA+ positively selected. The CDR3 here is CASTEGLEFYEQYF. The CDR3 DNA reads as TGTGCCAGCACCGAAGGACTAGAATTCTACGAGCAGTACTTC.